This T cell receptor (beta chain) comes out of a study of blood T cell repertoires in COVID-19. Study-level background: COVID-19 samples, acute and convalescent, were from the United States, Italy and Spain. Nucleic acid was either cDNA or gDNA, and it came from T cells, B-cell-depleted T cells, or PBMCs.

The germline V gene has CDR1 SNHLY and CDR2 FYNNEI. V was pared by 9 bases and J by 0 bases, with 12 bases between. The CDR3 loop spans 14 amino acids. Authors' methods: Estimation of nucleated cell counts relied on the amplification of reference gene primers. The assay was immunoSEQ multiplex PCR, and TCRdb's table has in-frame clones only and misses some. V, J and clone size were drawn from that table, and D and trimming were deduced from the DNA. This sample yields fewer than 110,000 clones, of which more than 70% are seen a single time; more than 4.5% belongs to the top ten. The chain links TRBV2 to TRBJ2-4; D unclear. Input material: peripheral blood. This TCR was recovered from a man between 35 and 55 years old with active or convalescent COVID-19. CDR3: CASSIGLAKNIQYF. DNA for the CDR3: TGTGCCAGTAGCATAGGCCTAGCCAAAAACATTCAGTACTTC.